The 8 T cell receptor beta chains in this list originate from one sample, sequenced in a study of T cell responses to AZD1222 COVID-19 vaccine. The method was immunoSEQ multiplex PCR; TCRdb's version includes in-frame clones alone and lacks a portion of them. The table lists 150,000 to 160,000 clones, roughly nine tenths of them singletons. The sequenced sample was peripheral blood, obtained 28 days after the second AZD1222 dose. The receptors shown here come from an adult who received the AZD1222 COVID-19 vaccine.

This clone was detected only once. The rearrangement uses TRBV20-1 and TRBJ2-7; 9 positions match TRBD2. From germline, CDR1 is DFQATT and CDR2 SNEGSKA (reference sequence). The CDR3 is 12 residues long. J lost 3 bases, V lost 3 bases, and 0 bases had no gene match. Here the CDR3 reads CSASSGSYEQYF. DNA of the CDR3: TGCAGTGCTAGTAGCGGGAGCTACGAGCAGTACTTC.

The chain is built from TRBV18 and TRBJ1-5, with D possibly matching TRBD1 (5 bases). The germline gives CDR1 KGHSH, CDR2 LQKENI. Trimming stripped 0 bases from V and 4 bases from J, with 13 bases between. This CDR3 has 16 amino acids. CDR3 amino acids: CASSPPEGQRNQPQHF. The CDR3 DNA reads TGTGCCAGCTCACCACCGGAGGGGCAGCGGAATCAGCCCCAGCATTTT.

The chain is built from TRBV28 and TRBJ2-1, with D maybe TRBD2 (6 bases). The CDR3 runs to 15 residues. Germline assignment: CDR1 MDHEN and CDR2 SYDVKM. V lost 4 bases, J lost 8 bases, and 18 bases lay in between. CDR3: CASSSLRDSQYEQFF. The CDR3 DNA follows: TGTGCCAGCAGTTCCCTGAGGGACTCGCAATATGAGCAGTTCTTC.

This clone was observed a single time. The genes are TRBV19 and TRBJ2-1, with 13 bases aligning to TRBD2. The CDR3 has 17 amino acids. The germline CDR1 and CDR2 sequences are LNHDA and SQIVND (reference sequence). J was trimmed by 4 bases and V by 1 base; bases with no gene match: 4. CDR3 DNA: TGTGCCAGTAGTATAGTACTAGCGGGGGGGGCGTACAATGAGCAGTTCTTC. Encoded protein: CASSIVLAGGAYNEQFF.

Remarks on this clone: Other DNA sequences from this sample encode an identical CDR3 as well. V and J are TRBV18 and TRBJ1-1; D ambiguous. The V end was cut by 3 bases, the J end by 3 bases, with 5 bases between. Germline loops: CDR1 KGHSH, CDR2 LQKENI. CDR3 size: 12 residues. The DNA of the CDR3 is TGTGCCAGCTCACCGCGGGACACTGAAGCTTTCTTT. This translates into CASSPRDTEAFF.

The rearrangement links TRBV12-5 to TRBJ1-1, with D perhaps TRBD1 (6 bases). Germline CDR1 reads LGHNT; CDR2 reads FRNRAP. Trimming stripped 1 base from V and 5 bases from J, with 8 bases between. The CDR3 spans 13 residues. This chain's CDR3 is CASGLATGTEAFF. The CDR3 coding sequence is TGTGCTAGTGGTTTGGCCACAGGGACTGAAGCTTTCTTT.

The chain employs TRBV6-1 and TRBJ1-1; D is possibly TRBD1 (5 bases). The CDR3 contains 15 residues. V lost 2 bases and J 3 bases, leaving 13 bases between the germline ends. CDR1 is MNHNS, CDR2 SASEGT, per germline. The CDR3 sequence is CASSELGAGDTEAFF. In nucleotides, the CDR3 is TGTGCCAGCAGTGAACTGGGAGCGGGGGACACTGAAGCTTTCTTT.

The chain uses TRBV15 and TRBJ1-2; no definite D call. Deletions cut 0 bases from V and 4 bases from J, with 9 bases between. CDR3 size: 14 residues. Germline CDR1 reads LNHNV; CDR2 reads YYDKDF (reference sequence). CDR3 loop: CATSREAPIYGYTF. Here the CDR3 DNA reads TGTGCCACCAGCAGAGAGGCGCCTATCTATGGCTACACCTTC.